The rows below give T cell receptor beta chains drawn from one sample of a study of T cell responses to AZD1222 COVID-19 vaccine. Sequencing used immunoSEQ multiplex PCR; TCRdb keeps in-frame clones, though not all of them. The repertoire includes 95,000 to 100,000 clones, around 87% of them detected once, and roughly 10% sits in the top ten. Sequencing was performed on peripheral blood, taken 28 days after the second AZD1222 dose. The receptors were sampled from an adult who received the AZD1222 COVID-19 vaccine. Both conserved end residues are part of each CDR3. A D gene is named only where the DNA matches it firmly. Some rows mark clone size as missing; the rest say once, few, many or name a class of expanded clone.

>TRBV3-1/TRBV3-2|TRBJ2-7|.|TRBD2
CASSPQAGGREQYF
TGTGCCAGCAGCCCTCAAGCGGGAGGGAGGGAGCAGTACTTC
>TRBV7-8|TRBJ1-2|.|.
CASSFGPNYGYTF
TGTGCCAGCAGCTTCGGACCTAACTATGGCTACACCTTC
>TRBV5-1|TRBJ2-1|.|TRBD2
CASRRFSSGSSYNEQFF
TGCGCCAGCAGACGATTTTCGAGCGGGAGCTCCTACAATGAGCAGTTCTTC
>TRBV4-3|TRBJ2-2|once|.
CASSQEFAGANTGELFF
TGCGCCAGCAGCCAAGAATTTGCGGGCGCGAACACCGGGGAGCTGTTTTTT
>TRBV24-1|TRBJ1-2|.|TRBD1
CATSDSWTGEGYTF
TGTGCCACCAGTGATTCATGGACAGGGGAGGGCTACACCTTC
>TRBV18|TRBJ2-7|.|TRBD1
CASSLGTGVSYEQYF
TGTGCCAGCTCACTTGGGACAGGGGTATCCTACGAGCAGTACTTC
>TRBV12-5|TRBJ1-1|few|.
CASGRGSEAFF
TGTGCTAGTGGGCGGGGGTCTGAAGCTTTCTTT
>TRBV7-2|TRBJ2-7|.|.
CASSRATPYEQYF
TGTGCCAGCAGCCGGGCGACCCCCTACGAGCAGTACTTC
>TRBV7-2|TRBJ2-7|.|TRBD1
CASSPGTGGREQYF
TGTGCCAGCAGCCCTGGGACAGGGGGAAGAGAGCAGTACTTC
>TRBV28|TRBJ2-5|once|.
CASSSAGLQETQYF
TGTGCCAGCAGTTCGGCCGGACTACAAGAGACCCAGTACTTC
>TRBV28|TRBJ2-1|.|.
CASRDNRDNYNEQFF
TGTGCCAGCAGGGACAACAGGGACAACTACAATGAGCAGTTCTTC
>TRBV5-6|TRBJ1-2|.|.
CASRQTNYGYTF
TGTGCCAGCAGGCAGACTAACTATGGCTACACCTTC
>TRBV19|TRBJ1-3|.|TRBD1
CASSGRQGGNTIYF
TGTGCCAGTAGTGGACGACAGGGAGGAAACACCATATATTTT
>TRBV3-1/TRBV3-2|TRBJ1-6|once|.
CASSSLGGRTVSPLHF
TGTGCCAGCAGCTCCCTCGGCGGGAGGACTGTTTCACCCCTCCACTTT
>TRBV5-1|TRBJ1-5|.|.
CASSLGTGQGRQPQHF
TGCGCCAGCAGCTTAGGCACAGGGCAGGGAAGACAGCCCCAGCATTTT
>TRBV4-2|TRBJ2-7|.|TRBD1
CASSQSGQGPYEQYF
TGTGCCAGCAGCCAATCGGGACAGGGTCCCTACGAGCAGTACTTC
>TRBV6-5|TRBJ1-1|.|.
CASRRLYEAFF
TGTGCCAGCAGACGCCTCTACGAAGCTTTCTTT
>TRBV7-2|TRBJ2-3|.|TRBD2
CASSLRSSGSADTQYF
TGTGCCAGCAGCTTACGGTCTAGCGGGAGTGCAGATACGCAGTATTTT
>TRBV18|TRBJ1-5|.|.
CASSPKDTNQPQHF
TGTGCCAGCTCACCTAAAGACACCAATCAGCCCCAGCATTTT
>TRBV6-6|TRBJ1-5|.|TRBD1
CASSQGVNQPQHF
TGTGCCAGCAGCCAGGGGGTGAATCAGCCCCAGCATTTT
>TRBV28|TRBJ1-2|.|.
CASKTHLGSPYGYTF
TGTGCCAGCAAAACTCACTTGGGCAGCCCGTATGGCTACACCTTC
>TRBV5-1|TRBJ1-5|.|.
CASSLDGFSNQPQHF
TGCGCCAGCAGCCTGGACGGCTTTAGTAATCAGCCCCAGCATTTT
>TRBV6-2/TRBV6-3|TRBJ2-7|.|TRBD1
CASSPLKGQGVSYEQYF
TGTGCCAGCAGTCCCTTAAAAGGACAGGGAGTTTCCTACGAGCAGTACTTC
>TRBV5-1|TRBJ1-4|.|.
CASSLGGSNEKLFF
TGCGCCAGCAGCTTGGGGGGGTCTAATGAAAAACTGTTTTTT
>TRBV5-5|TRBJ2-3|.|.
CASSLILGTDTQYF
TGTGCCAGCAGCTTGATCCTCGGCACAGATACGCAGTATTTT
>TRBV30|TRBJ1-1|.|.
CAWRYSGGRYTEAFF
TGTGCCTGGAGGTATTCGGGGGGCAGGTACACTGAAGCTTTCTTT
>TRBV5-6|TRBJ1-1|few|TRBD1
CASSPQGGPEAFF
TGTGCCAGCAGCCCCCAGGGGGGTCCTGAAGCTTTCTTT
>TRBV7-8|TRBJ2-1|.|TRBD2
CASRLAGGAGNEQFF
TGTGCCAGCAGGCTAGCGGGAGGAGCGGGCAATGAGCAGTTCTTC
>TRBV27|TRBJ2-1|.|TRBD1
CASSFFGQGNEQFF
TGTGCCAGCAGTTTTTTCGGACAGGGCAATGAGCAGTTCTTC
>TRBV9|TRBJ2-5|.|TRBD2
CASSPSGQETQYF
TGTGCCAGCAGCCCTAGCGGCCAAGAGACCCAGTACTTC
>TRBV30|TRBJ1-5|.|.
CAWSEGGMGQPQHF
TGTGCCTGGAGTGAAGGGGGGATGGGCCAGCCCCAGCATTTT
>TRBV7-3|TRBJ2-1|.|TRBD2
CASSLSGAAYNEQFF
TGTGCCAGCAGCCTCAGCGGGGCCGCCTACAATGAGCAGTTCTTC
>TRBV2|TRBJ1-4|.|.
CASSDRGTNEKLFF
TGTGCCAGCAGTGACCGGGGAACTAATGAAAAACTGTTTTTT
>TRBV20-1|TRBJ2-7|.|.
CSASGGYSYEQYF
TGCAGTGCTAGTGGCGGCTACTCCTACGAGCAGTACTTC
>TRBV5-5|TRBJ2-1|.|.
CASSLDSGSYNEQFF
TGTGCCAGCAGCTTGGACTCCGGCTCCTACAATGAGCAGTTCTTC
>TRBV24-1|TRBJ2-3|.|TRBD1
CATSDPGGQGGSTDTQYF
TGTGCCACCAGTGATCCCGGAGGACAGGGGGGTTCGACAGATACGCAGTATTTT